Below, 7 T cell receptor beta chains from the same sample are listed, as sequenced in a study of blood T cell repertoires in COVID-19. The table came from immunoSEQ multiplex PCR; TCRdb's copy has only in-frame clones and leaves some out. The table lists about 230,000 clones, over 85% of them singletons, with almost 4% in the top ten. Sequencing was done on a sample of PBMCs or T cells enriched from blood (not recorded which). Source of these receptors: a woman in her twenties or thirties with acute COVID-19.

V and J are TRBV5-6 and TRBJ1-5, with a possible D match to TRBD1 (5 bases). Germline V gene lookup returns CDR1 SGHDT and CDR2 YYEEEE. V dropped 0 bases and J dropped 7 bases, with 11 bases sitting between them. This CDR3 spans 14 amino acids. The CDR3 here is CASSLGTHEQPQHF. CDR3 DNA: TGTGCCAGCAGCTTGGGGACACACGAACAGCCCCAGCATTTT.

The chain recombines TRBV14 with TRBJ1-2, with D unclear. Trimming pared 6 bases from V and 1 base from J, leaving 9 bases between. The V gene's germline CDR1 is SGHDN and CDR2 FVKESK. CDR3 size: 13 residues. The CDR3 region has the DNA TGTGCCAGCAGTTCCGGGAATAACTATGGCTACACCTTC. It specifies CASSSGNNYGYTF.

The chain has TRBV7-2 and TRBJ2-5; possible D gene TRBD2, 5 bases. The CDR3 is 11 residues long. Deletions cut 5 bases from V and 14 bases from J, with 15 bases between. Germline CDR1 is SGHTA and CDR2 is FQGNSA. Here the CDR3 DNA reads TGTGCCAGCAGCACATCGAGGGCTTTTTACTTC. This gives the protein CASSTSRAFYF. The full variable domain, in which reference TRBV7-2 and TRBJ2-5 provide the parts outside the CDR3, is GAGVSQSPSNKVTEKGKDVELRCDPISGHTALYWYRQSLGQGLEFLIYFQGNSAPDKSGLPSDRFSAERTGGSVSTLTIQRTQQEDSAVYLCASSTSRAFYFGPGTRLLVL.

This clone was detected a few times. The chain carries TRBV4-3 and TRBJ2-3, with D perhaps matching TRBD1 (7 bases). V lost 0 bases and J lost 2, with 12 bases in between. Germline assignment: CDR1 LGHNA and CDR2 YSLEER. The length of the CDR3 is 16 residues. CDR3 residues: CASSQDRGTDTDTQYF. The CDR3 nucleotides read TGCGCCAGCAGCCAAGATCGGGGGACAGACACAGATACGCAGTATTTT.

The chain carries TRBV7-2 and TRBJ2-7; 7 bases fit TRBD2. CDR3 length: 15 amino acids. The ends lost 3 bases at V and 5 bases at J; junction bases unmatched: 10. Germline-derived CDR1 and CDR2 are SGHTA and FQGNSA. As DNA, the CDR3 is TGTGCCAGCAGCTTCTGGGGGGGTCTTGGCAACGAGCAGTACTTC. This gives the protein CASSFWGGLGNEQYF.

This clone was seen a single time. V is TRBV5-6 and J is TRBJ2-7; 7 nucleotides line up with TRBD1. Germline values: CDR1 SGHDT, CDR2 YYEEEE. J gave up 1 base and V 1 base, and 5 bases lay outside the gene matches. The CDR3 is made up of 15 amino acids. The DNA for the CDR3 is TGTGCCAGCAGCTTGCTAGGGGGCCTATCCTACGAGCAGTACTTC. This codes for CASSLLGGLSYEQYF.

The V call is TRBV4-1, the J call TRBJ2-7; TRBD2 aligns across 13 bases. J was trimmed by 3 bases and V by 4 bases; bases with no gene match: 3. This CDR3 contains 15 residues. Germline lookup yields CDR1 MGHRA and CDR2 YSYEKL. The DNA of the CDR3 is TGCGCCAGCAGCCTTCGGACTAGCGGGGGCTACGAGCAGTACTTC. It is translated as CASSLRTSGGYEQYF.